A single sample is the source of the 25 T cell receptor beta chains below, sequenced in a study of tumor-infiltrating lymphocytes in primary liver carcinoma. Unsorted bulk tissue of about 18-34 mg yielded co-extracted RNA and DNA. TCR beta cDNA came from about 470 ng total RNA, primed with a constant-region primer. It was through three nested multiplex PCR rounds of slightly modified ARM-PCR that TCR beta libraries arose. Researchers ran the first two PCR rounds for ten to eleven cycles each with TRBV1-TRBV30 forward primers and a C-beta reverse primer. TCRdb recomputed calls from the multiplex PCR reads with MiXCR, one row per CDR3 protein. This sample has about 130,000 distinct CDR3 sequences; 55% to 75% occur once, and the top ten carry about 8%. Sequencing input: liver tumor tissue from sampling region 3. Indicated subset: tumor region T3, left-lateral pole. Receptors were obtained from a woman aged 55 to 70 with primary liver carcinoma and hepatitis B virus infection.

The gene calls are TRBV29-1 and TRBJ1-1; D remains unclear. V lost 6 bases and J lost 12, with 23 bases in between. The length of the CDR3 is 13 residues. CDR1 is SQVTM, CDR2 ANQGSEA, per germline. CDR3 region: CSVTGRADSGTFF. DNA of the CDR3: TGCAGCGTCACTGGCAGAGCCGACTCGGGGACTTTCTTT.

Turning to this clonotype: Being one base from a much bigger clone, this may be a read error. The CDR3 DNA reads as TGTGCCAGCAGCCTACCTCATTCTAGCGTGAGGGCCCAAGAGACCCAGTACTTC. This translates into CASSLPHSSVRAQETQYF. The chain couples TRBV6-5 to TRBJ2-5; tentatively, D is TRBD2 (6 bases). Germline-derived CDR1 and CDR2 are MNHEY and SVGAGI. The V gene lost 6 bases and the J gene lost 1 base, with 24 bases spanning the gap. The CDR3 runs to 18 residues.

This clonotype was observed a handful of times. V is TRBV3-1 and J is TRBJ2-6; D is perhaps TRBD1 or TRBD2 (5 bases each). The CDR3 sequence is 17 residues long. Looked up from germline, CDR1 is LGHDT and CDR2 is YNNKEL (reference sequence). V lost 4 bases and J lost 2, with 15 bases in between. In nucleotides, the CDR3 is TGTGCCAGCAGCCGCTCAGGGAGAACGGCTGGGGCCAACGTCCTGACTTTC. This sequence encodes CASSRSGRTAGANVLTF.

This clonotype is medium-sized within its sample. The gene calls are TRBV6-6 and TRBJ2-2, with 13 bases lining up with TRBD2. The junction had 4 bases not matched to a gene; V was cut back by 4 bases and J by 5 bases. The length of the CDR3 is 16 residues. Germline lookup yields CDR1 MNHNY and CDR2 SVGAGI (reference sequence). The CDR3 DNA reads TGTGCCAGCAGTTCCAAGGGACTAGCGGGAACCGGGGAGCTGTTTTTT. This sequence encodes CASSSKGLAGTGELFF.

This chain joins TRBV28 and TRBJ2-3, with 8 bases identical to TRBD1. With 5 bases clipped from V and 2 bases from J, the junction kept 3 bases outside the gene matches. CDR1 is MDHEN and CDR2 is SYDVKM in the germline V gene. This CDR3 region has 14 residues. CDR3 coding DNA: TGTGCCAGCAGTAAGGGACAGGACACAGATACGCAGTATTTT. Its protein is CASSKGQDTDTQYF.

This clonotype was seen only a few times. A much larger clone differs by one base, so this may be a read error. The CDR3 bases are TGTGCCAGCAGGAGGGAACTAGCGGGAGCAGGAAATGAGCAGTTCTTC. Protein: CASRRELAGAGNEQFF. The rearrangement uses TRBV6-1 and TRBJ2-1; 11 bases fit TRBD2. Germline assignment: CDR1 MNHNS and CDR2 SASEGT. The CDR3 runs 16 residues. V lost 6 bases and J lost 7; bases outside the gene matches: 11.

Note on this clonotype: One end of the junction is discordant with germline, which a read error may explain. This chain joins TRBV7-8 and TRBJ2-7; 8 bases fit TRBD2. The CDR3 contains 18 residues. Germline V gives CDR1 SGHVS, CDR2 FQNEAQ. The CDR3 coding sequence is TGTGTCAGCAGCTTGAGAGAACTCAGCGGGGGAAGCTCCTACGAGCAGTACTTC. It encodes CVSSLRELSGGSSYEQYF.

Turning to this clonotype: A junction end diverges from the germline sequence, so it may reflect a read error. The chain couples TRBV29-1 to TRBJ1-2; a possible D gene is TRBD1 (5 bases). CDR1 SQVTM and CDR2 ANQGSEA come from the germline V gene. The CDR3 has 12 residues. CDR3 sequence: CSIADRSYGYSF. CDR3 DNA sequence: TGCAGCATTGCAGACAGATCCTATGGCTACAGCTTC.

The J gene is TRBJ2-7, the V gene TRBV10-2; D not resolved. Deletions cut 4 bases from V and 5 bases from J, with 15 bases between. From germline, CDR1 is WSHSY and CDR2 SAAADI. This CDR3 contains 14 residues. The CDR3 protein is CASSVQSESHEQYF. CDR3 DNA: TGCGCCAGCAGTGTACAAAGCGAGTCCCACGAGCAGTACTTC.

In this sample, this clonotype turned up many times. The chain links TRBV6-6 to TRBJ1-2; TRBD1 is a possible D gene (5 bases). CDR3 length: 13 residues. Germline CDR1 is MNHNY and CDR2 is SVGAGI (reference sequence). Deletions cut 4 bases from V and 8 bases from J, with 14 bases between. This chain's CDR3 is CASSFDRNRGYTF. The CDR3 DNA sequence: TGTGCCAGCAGTTTCGACAGAAATAGGGGCTACACCTTC.

On this clonotype itself: This may be a read error, as it is one base from a much larger clone. This chain joins TRBV5-1 and TRBJ2-7, with a tentative D call TRBD1 (6 bases). Germline-derived CDR1 and CDR2 are SGHRS and YFSETQ. CDR3 length: 16 residues. The CDR3 region is CASSLASRGQLNELYF. The CDR3 DNA follows: TGCGCCAGCAGCTTGGCATCCAGGGGACAACTTAACGAGCTGTACTTC. The whole variable domain, remainder taken from reference TRBV5-1 and TRBJ2-7, is KAGVTQTPRYLIKTRGQQVTLSCSPISGHRSVSWYQQTPGQGLQFLFEYFSETQRNKGNFPGRFSGRQFSNSRSEMNVSTLELGDSALYLCASSLASRGQLNELYFGPGTRLTVT.

The chain recombines TRBV5-1 with TRBJ2-2; a weak D match, TRBD2 (6 bases). Germline V gene lookup returns CDR1 SGHRS and CDR2 YFSETQ. V lost 2 bases, J lost 6 bases, and 14 bases lay in between. This CDR3 region has 15 residues. DNA for the CDR3: TGCGCCAGCAGCTTCTGTCGGCTAGCGTCCGGGGAGCTGTTTTTT. Amino acids: CASSFCRLASGELFF.

At least ten counts were recorded for this clonotype. The V and J genes are TRBV6-5 and TRBJ2-3, with TRBD1 matching 9 bases. Germline CDR1 is MNHEY and CDR2 is SVGAGI. Trimming took 4 bases from V and 3 from J; bases not matched to a gene: 11. The length of the CDR3 is 17 residues. In DNA, the CDR3 is TGTGCCAGCAGTTCCCCGGACAGGGGAGAAGGGACAGATACGCAGTATTTT. Its translation is CASSSPDRGEGTDTQYF.

Many counts were recorded for this clonotype. The V and J genes are TRBV14 and TRBJ2-2; no definite D call. Germline loops: CDR1 SGHDN, CDR2 FVKESK. There are 14 residues in the CDR3. V lost 4 bases to trimming and J lost 1 base, with 7 bases between them. The CDR3 loop is CASSRRGNTGELFF. CDR3 sequence (DNA): TGTGCCAGCAGCCGACGTGGGAACACCGGGGAGCTGTTTTTT.

There are many counts of this clonotype. The genes are TRBV12-3 or TRBV12-4 and TRBJ2-7, with a tentative D call TRBD2 (6 bases). This CDR3 is 14 amino acids long. The V and J ends lost 3 bases and 0 bases respectively, with 9 bases between them. CDR3 in amino acids: CASSLGTHSYEQYF. CDR3 in DNA: TGTGCCAGCAGTTTGGGGACTCACTCCTACGAGCAGTACTTC.

As regards this clonotype: This clone may be a read error of a much larger clone one base away. V gene TRBV5-4 combines with J gene TRBJ2-7, with 11 bases lining up with TRBD2. Germline values: CDR1 SGHNT, CDR2 YYREEE (reference sequence). V trimming: 2 bases; J trimming: 7 bases; junction bases outside the gene matches: 11. This CDR3 is built from 16 residues. This chain's CDR3 is CASSFFSSGRTGEQYF. The CDR3 DNA reads TGTGCCAGCAGCTTTTTCTCTAGCGGGAGGACCGGGGAGCAGTACTTC.

This clonotype is termed medium-sized. In nucleotides, the CDR3 is TGTGCCAGCAGTTACTCGTGGGACGGTCCTGAAGCTTTCTTT. Residues: CASSYSWDGPEAFF. The rearrangement uses TRBV6-5 and TRBJ1-1; tentatively, D is TRBD1 (5 bases). CDR1 and CDR2 (germline): MNHEY, SVGAGI. Trimming took off 0 bases at V and 6 bases at J, with 11 bases between the two ends. This CDR3 region has 14 residues.

A remark on this clonotype: One end of the junction does not line up with germline, which may come from a read error. V is TRBV6-1 and J is TRBJ2-2, with 15 nucleotides matching TRBD2. The CDR3 is 17 amino acids. Germline values: CDR1 MNHNS, CDR2 SASEGT. CDR3 residues: CASTLGLAGGRAGELFF. The CDR3 nucleotides are TGTGCCAGCACCCTGGGACTAGCGGGAGGTAGGGCCGGGGAGCTGTTCTTT.

Concerning this clonotype: Since no conserved phenylalanine or tryptophan closes the CDR3, a read error is the likely cause. The chain employs TRBV29-1 and TRBJ2-7, with D tentatively TRBD1 (5 bases). Trimming shortened V by 2 bases and J by 4 bases, and 12 bases separated the two germline ends. Looked up from germline, CDR1 is SQVTM and CDR2 is ANQGSEA. The CDR3 is made up of 13 amino acids. The CDR3 protein is CSVEKGQGYEQYL. CDR3 in DNA: TGCAGCGTTGAAAAAGGGCAGGGTTACGAGCAGTACTTG.

Concerning this clonotype: A read error is possible here, since a much larger clone lies one base away. The chain has TRBV5-4 and TRBJ2-3, with TRBD1 identical over 7 bases. This CDR3 is 13 amino acids long. CDR1 is SGHNT, CDR2 YYREEE, per germline (reference sequence). The CDR3 loop reads CAFRGLETDTLYF. CDR3 sequence (DNA): TGTGCCTTTAGGGGGCTAGAAACAGATACGCTGTATTTT.

This clonotype was counted a single time. This rearrangement joins TRBV7-9 to TRBJ2-7, with D possibly being TRBD2 (6 bases). This CDR3 is built from 16 residues. CDR1 and CDR2 from the germline V gene are SEHNR and FQNEAQ (reference sequence). V lost 7 bases to trimming and J lost 0 bases, with 19 bases between them. CDR3 residues: CASMIFIAVSSYEQYF. CDR3 nucleotide sequence: TGTGCCAGCATGATATTTATAGCGGTGAGCTCCTACGAGCAGTACTTC.

The V call is TRBV29-1, the J call TRBJ2-7; D remains unclear. V shed 0 bases and J shed 9 bases, with 12 bases lying between them. Germline V gene data show CDR1 as SQVTM and CDR2 as ANQGSEA. CDR3 size: 12 residues. CDR3 in amino acids: CSVEDKGRVQYV. The CDR3 coding sequence is TGCAGCGTTGAAGACAAAGGCCGTGTGCAGTACGTC.

This clonotype is a singleton in its sample. V usage is TRBV7-8 and J usage is TRBJ2-4, with TRBD1 matching over 7 bases. The germline CDR1 and CDR2 sequences are SGHVS and FQNEAQ. The CDR3 has 18 residues. Germline trimming cut 5 bases from V and 5 bases from J; bases unmatched to any gene: 18. The DNA of the CDR3 is TGTGCCAGCAGCCCATCGGCCCGCCCCGGGACAGTCGAAAACATTCAGTACTTC. It translates to CASSPSARPGTVENIQYF.

Details on this clonotype: A much larger clonotype is one base distant, so this may be a read error. The V call is TRBV5-6, the J call TRBJ2-3; D remains ambiguous. CDR3 length: 11 amino acids. Per germline, CDR1 SGHDT and CDR2 YYEEEE. Here the CDR3 DNA reads TGTGCCGGCAGCTTCTCCGATACGCAGTATTTT. This translates into CAGSFSDTQYF.

This clonotype was recorded at least ten times. This chain uses TRBV28 with TRBJ2-7; possibly TRBD1 for D (6 bases). Germline-derived CDR1 and CDR2 are MDHEN and SYDVKM. The CDR3 contains 16 residues. Trimming took off 3 bases at V and 4 bases at J, with 19 bases between the two ends. CDR3 residues: CASSFSSRAGEYEQYF. The CDR3 DNA sequence: TGTGCCAGCAGTTTCTCCTCTCGGGCAGGGGAATACGAGCAGTACTTC.